This T cell receptor (beta chain) was sequenced during a study of OX40 agonist ivuxolimab in advanced cancers. Study results and limitations: There were, on average, more expanded clones in CD8+ T cells than in CD4+.

The germline gives CDR1 LNHDA, CDR2 SQIVND (reference sequence). CDR3 length equals 13 residues. Trimming left V 8 bases short and J 9 bases short, with 17 bases between. Sequencing used immunoSEQ multiplex PCR; TCRdb keeps in-frame clones, though not all of them. The data show approximately 80,000 clones, roughly 87% seen once. This clone showed up just a few times. The antigen is undetermined. The starting material was CD4+ or CD8+ T cells sorted from blood, obtained in a trial of the OX40 agonist ivuxolimab. The rearrangement uses TRBV19 and TRBJ1-5; D might be TRBD1 (6 bases). The source of this sequence is an adult with an advanced solid tumor such as melanoma, head and neck, liver or kidney cancer. CDR3 loop: CASARTVNSPQHF. CDR3 DNA sequence: TGTGCCAGTGCGCGGACAGTTAATTCGCCCCAGCATTTT. The entire variable domain, with the rest obtained from reference TRBV19 and TRBJ1-5, is as follows: DGGITQSPKYLFRKEGQNVTLSCEQNLNHDAMYWYRQDPGQGLRLIYYSQIVNDFQKGDIAEGYSVSREKKESFPLTVTSAQKNPTAFYLCASARTVNSPQHFGDGTRLSIL.